These 26 T cell receptor beta chains were sequenced from one sample in a study of glioma-infiltrating T cells after dendritic cell vaccination. Specified time point: after dendritic cell vaccination, including at tumor progression/relapse. Sequencing used immunoSEQ multiplex PCR; TCRdb keeps in-frame clones, though not all of them. The sample includes around 92,000 clones, around 80% seen only once; the top ten take roughly 5.9%. This material consisted of blood, taken after dendritic cell vaccination. Source of these receptors: a human donor with glioblastoma.

This chain links TRBV6-6 with TRBJ2-1; the match to TRBD2 covers 15 bases. Trimming at V came to 7 bases and at J to 5 bases, leaving 6 bases not matched to a gene. The CDR3 sequence is 16 residues long. Germline CDR1 and CDR2: MNHNY and SVGAGI (reference sequence). As DNA, the CDR3 is TGTGCCAGCAAGCAAGGACTAGCGGGGGGGGACAATGAGCAGTTCTTC. This gives the protein CASKQGLAGGDNEQFF.

This clone was recorded once. The gene calls are TRBV4-1 and TRBJ1-5; 8 bases line up with TRBD1. Germline CDR1 MGHRA, CDR2 YSYEKL. The V gene end was trimmed by 4 bases and the J gene end by 6 bases; junction bases not matched to a gene: 5. The CDR3 runs to 14 residues. CDR3: CASSLDRGGQPQHF. The DNA for the CDR3 is TGCGCCAGCAGCCTCGACAGGGGAGGTCAGCCCCAGCATTTT.

This clone was detected once. V is TRBV10-2 and J is TRBJ2-5, with 14 bases aligning to TRBD2. This CDR3 is 15 amino acids long. CDR1 and CDR2 from the germline V gene are WSHSY and SAAADI. The junction had 5 bases not matched to a gene; V was cut back by 8 bases and J by 3 bases. CDR3 protein: CASGGLAGAEETQYF. For the CDR3, the DNA is TGCGCCAGCGGGGGACTAGCGGGAGCCGAAGAGACCCAGTACTTC.

J is TRBJ2-3 and V is TRBV7-9, with a weak D call TRBD2 (6 bases). CDR3 length: 13 residues. CDR1 is SEHNR, CDR2 FQNEAQ, per germline (reference sequence). V lost 6 bases and J lost 6, with 13 bases in between. CDR3 sequence: CASRGREADTQYF. In nucleotides, the CDR3 is TGTGCCAGCAGGGGCAGGGAGGCCGATACGCAGTATTTT.

This clone was detected a few times. The chain is built from TRBV30 and TRBJ2-1, with a possible D match to TRBD2 (7 bases). The CDR3 is 11 residues long. CDR1 is GTSNPN, CDR2 SVGIG, per germline (reference sequence). V lost 4 bases and J lost 7, with 8 bases in between. This CDR3 is CAWKGGNEQFF. CDR3 in DNA: TGTGCCTGGAAGGGGGGGAATGAGCAGTTCTTC.

This chain connects TRBV11-2 to TRBJ2-1, with D possibly being TRBD2 (6 bases). Trimming stripped 5 bases from V and 5 bases from J, with 10 bases between. Germline CDR1 and CDR2: SGHAT and FQNNGV. The CDR3 runs 13 residues. CDR3 loop: CASSLRTNNEQFF. CDR3 DNA sequence: TGTGCCAGCAGCCTCCGGACTAACAATGAGCAGTTCTTC.

The genes are TRBV5-1 and TRBJ2-5, with D perhaps TRBD1 (6 bases). CDR1 and CDR2 (germline): SGHRS, YFSETQ. This CDR3 comprises 13 residues. V gave up 1 base and J gave up 5 bases, with 9 bases separating them. For the CDR3, the DNA is TGCGCCAGCAGCTTGACTAGGGGGGAGACCCAGTACTTC. Amino acid sequence: CASSLTRGETQYF.

The chain recombines TRBV5-1 with TRBJ2-5, with 9 bases aligning to TRBD1. With the DNA end fitting TRBJ2-7 better, the J assignment may be wrong. The CDR3 runs 14 residues. The germline CDR1 and CDR2 sequences are SGHRS and YFSETQ. The CDR3 DNA reads as TGCGCCAGCAGCTTCGGACAGGGGCCCTACGAGCAGTACTTC. This gives the protein CASSFGQGPYEQYF.

In DNA, the CDR3 is TGTGCCAGCAGCTTAGTTCAACCGCAGGCCTACGAGCAGTACTTC. The encoded protein is CASSLVQPQAYEQYF. The chain links TRBV7-9 to TRBJ2-7; no definite D call. CDR1 and CDR2 (germline): SEHNR, FQNEAQ (reference sequence). Trimming left V 1 base short and J 2 bases short, with 12 bases between. The CDR3 has 15 amino acids.

The chain joins TRBV6-5 to TRBJ1-1; D not certain. In germline, CDR1 is MNHEY, CDR2 SVGAGI. CDR3 length: 13 amino acids. With 2 bases removed from V and 5 bases from J, the gap between germline ends came to 9 bases. DNA of the CDR3: TGTGCCAGCAGTTACGGAGTTCGGACTGAAGCTTTCTTT. It specifies CASSYGVRTEAFF.

This clone was seen more than once but under ten times. The chain links TRBV2 to TRBJ1-1; 7 nucleotides agree with TRBD1. Germline V lookup: CDR1 SNHLY, CDR2 FYNNEI. The CDR3 spans 14 residues. Germline trimming cut 7 bases from V and 1 base from J; bases unmatched to any gene: 6. The CDR3 here is CASKGGDSNTEAFF. The CDR3 DNA reads TGTGCCAGCAAAGGGGGCGATTCGAACACTGAAGCTTTCTTT.

The rearrangement links TRBV11-2 to TRBJ2-7; D uncertain. The CDR3 runs to 14 residues. V shed 1 base and J shed 5 bases, with 12 bases lying between them. The germline V gene encodes CDR1 SGHAT and CDR2 FQNNGV. The CDR3 bases are TGTGCCAGCAGCTTAGCTTTCGTTGGCCACGAGCAGTACTTC. This translates into CASSLAFVGHEQYF.

The CDR3 region is CASSYTGENYEQYF. The CDR3 nucleotides are TGCGCCAGCAGCTATACAGGGGAGAACTACGAGCAGTACTTC. The V call is TRBV5-1, the J call TRBJ2-7; 7 bases are a match to TRBD1. Germline values: CDR1 SGHRS, CDR2 YFSETQ. With 3 bases clipped from V and 3 bases from J, the junction kept 6 bases outside the gene matches. CDR3 size: 14 residues.

The chain employs TRBV4-1 and TRBJ2-5; 10 bases map to TRBD2. The germline V gene encodes CDR1 MGHRA and CDR2 YSYEKL. J lost 5 bases, V lost 0 bases, and 15 bases had no gene match. This CDR3 is built from 19 residues. The CDR3 DNA follows: TGCGCCAGCAGCCAAGAATTCGGAGCGGGAGGGCCCGGGTCGGAGACCCAGTACTTC. This encodes CASSQEFGAGGPGSETQYF.

This clone was picked up one time. The V gene is TRBV2, the J gene TRBJ1-1, with 7 bases that match TRBD1. With V trimmed by 3 bases and J by 0 bases, 7 bases remained unmatched. Looked up from germline, CDR1 is SNHLY and CDR2 is FYNNEI. This CDR3 has 16 amino acids. The CDR3 spells CASSEVQGRLNTEAFF. Written as DNA, the CDR3 is TGTGCCAGCAGTGAGGTACAGGGGAGATTGAACACTGAAGCTTTCTTT.

A few counts support this clone. The CDR3 DNA is TGCGCCAGCAGCCAAGTCGACAGGGCGATAGGCTACACCTTC. Its translation is CASSQVDRAIGYTF. The rearrangement joins TRBV4-1 to TRBJ1-2, with 7 bases that match TRBD1. J lost 8 bases, V lost 1 base, and 7 bases had no gene match. CDR3 length equals 14 residues. Germline V gives CDR1 MGHRA, CDR2 YSYEKL.

The chain recombines TRBV5-1 with TRBJ1-4, with D tentatively TRBD1 (5 bases). The CDR3 covers 14 residues. V lost 5 bases to trimming and J lost 7 bases, with 15 bases between them. Germline-derived CDR1 and CDR2 are SGHRS and YFSETQ. CDR3 in amino acids: CASSSDGGSEKLFF. The CDR3, as DNA: TGCGCCAGCAGTTCCGACGGGGGATCTGAAAAACTGTTTTTT.

The rearrangement links TRBV6-6 to TRBJ1-1; no clear D. CDR1 is MNHNY, CDR2 SVGAGI, per germline (reference sequence). The CDR3 is 13 residues long. Trimming pared 2 bases from V and 8 bases from J, leaving 12 bases between. In nucleotides, the CDR3 is TGTGCCAGCAGTTACCCAGGAGGTTTCGAAGCTTTCTTT. Translated, it gives CASSYPGGFEAFF.

This clone was found once. The rearrangement uses TRBV4-2 and TRBJ1-4; D is uncertain. The germline CDR1 and CDR2 sequences are LGHNA and YNFKEQ. The CDR3 runs 15 residues. The V gene lost 0 bases and the J gene lost 8 bases, with 13 bases spanning the gap. CDR3 bases: TGTGCCAGCAGCCAAGAAGGCGGCAGTGGGGAAAAACTGTTTTTT. This encodes CASSQEGGSGEKLFF.

V usage is TRBV30 and J usage is TRBJ2-1; 8 bases fit TRBD2. CDR3 length: 17 amino acids. V trimming: 0 bases; J trimming: 0 bases; junction bases outside the gene matches: 7. Germline CDR1 and CDR2: GTSNPN and SVGIG (reference sequence). CDR3 sequence reads: CAWSVRAGGISYNEQFF. The CDR3, as DNA: TGTGCCTGGAGTGTACGGGCGGGAGGCATCTCCTACAATGAGCAGTTCTTC.

V and J are TRBV27 and TRBJ1-2; tentative D call: TRBD1 (6 bases). This CDR3 is 13 amino acids long. Germline values: CDR1 MNHEY, CDR2 SMNVEV (reference sequence). Deletions cut 6 bases from V and 6 bases from J, with 14 bases between. CDR3 loop: CASRKDSEHGYTF. CDR3 in DNA: TGTGCCAGCAGGAAGGACAGCGAACATGGCTACACCTTC.

The gene calls are TRBV10-1 and TRBJ2-7; D might be TRBD2 (5 bases). The CDR3 spans 14 residues. V lost 2 bases to trimming and J lost 4 bases, with 12 bases between them. Germline V lookup: CDR1 WNHNN, CDR2 SYGVQD (reference sequence). CDR3 coding DNA: TGCGCCAGCAGTGAGGGGAGCATAGGGTACGAGCAGTACTTC. The encoded protein is CASSEGSIGYEQYF.

The V gene is TRBV27, the J gene TRBJ2-4; possibly TRBD2 for D (5 bases). V gave up 5 bases and J gave up 0 bases, with 5 bases separating them. Germline lookup yields CDR1 MNHEY and CDR2 SMNVEV (reference sequence). This CDR3 region has 13 residues. The CDR3 is CASSAGAKNIQYF. The CDR3 region has the DNA TGTGCCAGCAGTGCGGGAGCCAAAAACATTCAGTACTTC.

This clone was seen more than once but under ten times. The chain combines TRBV7-2 with TRBJ2-7; no definite D call. Germline V gives CDR1 SGHTA, CDR2 FQGNSA. The CDR3 extends over 15 amino acids. V was cut by 2 bases and J by 0 bases, with 11 bases left in between. The chain's CDR3 is CASSLILSPSYEQYF. The CDR3 nucleotides read TGTGCCAGCAGCTTAATCTTGAGTCCCTCCTACGAGCAGTACTTC. Using reference TRBV7-2 and TRBJ2-7 for the parts outside the CDR3, the full variable domain is GAGVSQSPSNKVTEKGKDVELRCDPISGHTALYWYRQSLGQGLEFLIYFQGNSAPDKSGLPSDRFSAERTGGSVSTLTIQRTQQEDSAVYLCASSLILSPSYEQYFGPGTRLTVT.

The sample holds one count of this clone. The rearrangement joins TRBV4-1 to TRBJ2-5; TRBD1 aligns across 12 bases. CDR3 size: 16 residues. Germline CDR1 and CDR2: MGHRA and YSYEKL. V lost 5 bases to trimming and J lost 5 bases; unmatched junction nucleotides: 9. The CDR3 reads CASSTGQGAFRETQYF. Written as DNA, the CDR3 is TGCGCCAGCAGCACGGGACAGGGGGCGTTTAGGGAGACCCAGTACTTC.

The rearrangement links TRBV6-5 to TRBJ1-4; perhaps TRBD1 as D (6 bases). V was cut by 3 bases and J by 8 bases, with 13 bases left in between. CDR1 and CDR2 (germline): MNHEY, SVGAGI. This CDR3 spans 14 amino acids. The DNA of the CDR3 is TGTGCCAGCAGTTATATTCCAGGGGACGAAAAACTGTTTTTT. This translates into CASSYIPGDEKLFF.